The 28 T cell receptor beta chains reported below all come from one sample, sequenced in a study of shared clonotypes between healthy human individuals. CD45RO-negative cells were positively selected for CCR7, leaving out terminally differentiated effector memory CD45RA+ cells. Clones were sequenced by immunoSEQ multiplex PCR, and TCRdb holds only the in-frame ones, with some missing. The sample holds around 2.1 million clones, roughly 91% seen once. Source material: naive CD8+ T cells from PBMCs. The receptors were sampled from a man aged 18 to 35 in good health. Some clones in this sample may be carry-over from other donors' samples.

The chain combines TRBV6-1 with TRBJ2-7; 7 bases fit TRBD1. Germline V gene data show CDR1 as MNHNS and CDR2 as SASEGT. The trim removed 4 bases at V and 4 bases at J, leaving 7 bases unmatched. This CDR3 has 14 amino acids. The CDR3 spells CASSGQGGNYEQYF. CDR3 DNA sequence: TGTGCCAGCAGTGGACAGGGCGGAAATTACGAGCAGTACTTC.

This clone has only one observation. The gene calls are TRBV7-9 and TRBJ2-3, with D possibly being TRBD2 (6 bases). CDR3 length: 16 residues. V lost 5 bases to trimming and J lost 0 bases, with 15 bases between them. CDR1 is SEHNR and CDR2 is FQNEAQ in the germline V gene (reference sequence). The CDR3 loop is CASSALMAGSTDTQYF. The CDR3 DNA reads as TGTGCCAGCAGCGCCTTGATGGCGGGAAGCACAGATACGCAGTATTTT. The full variable domain, completed using reference TRBV7-9 and TRBJ2-3, is DTGVSQNPRHKITKRGQNVTFRCDPISEHNRLYWYRQTLGQGPEFLTYFQNEAQLEKSRLLSDRFSAERPKGSFSTLEIQRTEQGDSAMYLCASSALMAGSTDTQYFGPGTRLTVL.

Remarks on this clone: Other DNA sequences in the sample encode the same CDR3. J is TRBJ1-2 and V is TRBV9; 7 bases are a match to TRBD1. The trim removed 0 bases at V and 5 bases at J, leaving 4 bases unmatched. Germline assignment: CDR1 SGDLS and CDR2 YYNGEE. This CDR3 region has 14 residues. The DNA of the CDR3 is TGTGCCAGCAGCGTAGCAGGGGGATCTTATGGCTACACCTTC. This codes for CASSVAGGSYGYTF.

V usage is TRBV5-1 and J usage is TRBJ2-5; the match to TRBD2 covers 11 bases. The CDR3 extends over 17 amino acids. Germline trimming cut 4 bases from V and 4 bases from J; bases unmatched to any gene: 12. The germline V gene encodes CDR1 SGHRS and CDR2 YFSETQ. CDR3 nucleotide sequence: TGCGCCAGCAGCCCTAACTTAGCGGGAGGGCCTCGAGAGACCCAGTACTTC. It codes for CASSPNLAGGPRETQYF.

The gene calls are TRBV29-1 and TRBJ2-3; D is unresolved. CDR3 length: 12 residues. Germline V lookup: CDR1 SQVTM, CDR2 ANQGSEA. The CDR3 sequence: CTIRSSTDTQYF. The CDR3 nucleotides are TGCACCATCAGATCTAGCACAGATACGCAGTATTTT.

The chain couples TRBV27 to TRBJ1-2, with TRBD1 identical over 11 bases. From germline, CDR1 is MNHEY and CDR2 SMNVEV (reference sequence). With 5 bases clipped from V and 3 bases from J, the junction kept 5 bases outside the gene matches. The CDR3 totals 15 residues. DNA for the CDR3: TGTGCCAGCAGTCCCGTGGGACAGGGGGACTATGGCTACACCTTC. Translated: CASSPVGQGDYGYTF.

This chain connects TRBV7-6 to TRBJ1-1; tentatively, D is TRBD1 (6 bases). Germline V CDR1 and CDR2: SGHVS, FNYEAQ. Trimming cost V 1 base and J 1 base, with 13 bases left between them. The CDR3 totals 16 residues. CDR3 residues: CASSLVGGRQNTEAFF. DNA of the CDR3: TGTGCCAGCAGCTTAGTAGGGGGGCGGCAGAACACTGAAGCTTTCTTT.

The chain uses TRBV4-3 and TRBJ2-5, with 10 bases matching TRBD2. The J segment lost 5 bases and the V segment lost 0 bases, leaving 9 bases of the junction unmatched. CDR1 LGHNA and CDR2 YSLEER come from the germline V gene. This CDR3 comprises 17 residues. The CDR3 spells CASSQDPAGGEWETQYF. As DNA, the CDR3 is TGCGCCAGCAGCCAAGATCCAGCGGGAGGGGAGTGGGAGACCCAGTACTTC.

V is TRBV7-9 and J is TRBJ2-1; a weak D match, TRBD2 (6 bases). The CDR3 is 15 residues long. Trimming cost V 7 bases and J 3 bases, with 16 bases left between them. Germline CDR1 is SEHNR and CDR2 is FQNEAQ (reference sequence). The CDR3 sequence is CASTDSGLIYNEQFF. CDR3 in DNA: TGTGCCAGCACCGACTCGGGACTTATCTACAATGAGCAGTTCTTC.

The V and J genes are TRBV7-9 and TRBJ1-2, with D unresolved. CDR1 SEHNR and CDR2 FQNEAQ come from the germline V gene (reference sequence). V was trimmed by 5 bases and J by 3 bases, leaving 13 bases between them. This CDR3 is built from 14 residues. The CDR3 reads CASSPALIDYGYTF. CDR3 in DNA: TGTGCCAGCAGCCCCGCCCTCATCGACTATGGCTACACCTTC. The full variable domain, completed using reference TRBV7-9 and TRBJ1-2, is DTGVSQNPRHKITKRGQNVTFRCDPISEHNRLYWYRQTLGQGPEFLTYFQNEAQLEKSRLLSDRFSAERPKGSFSTLEIQRTEQGDSAMYLCASSPALIDYGYTFGSGTRLTVV.

This clone was seen only once. The chain carries TRBV30 and TRBJ2-1, with D perhaps being TRBD1 or TRBD2 (5 bases each). The CDR3 consists of 16 residues. Germline CDR1 GTSNPN, CDR2 SVGIG (reference sequence). V shed 0 bases and J shed 5 bases, with 17 bases lying between them. For the CDR3, the DNA is TGTGCCTGGAGTGTCCCCGGATGGGGGTTACACAATGAGCAGTTCTTC. Residues: CAWSVPGWGLHNEQFF. Full variable domain (missing parts from reference TRBV30 and TRBJ2-1): SQTIHQWPATLVQPVGSPLSLECTVEGTSNPNLYWYRQAAGRGLQLLFYSVGIGQISSEVPQNLSASRPQDRQFILSSKKLLLSDSGFYLCAWSVPGWGLHNEQFFGPGTRLTVL.

The chain couples TRBV6-5 to TRBJ1-1, with a weak D call TRBD1 (6 bases). Trimming cost V 4 bases and J 8 bases, with 14 bases left between them. In germline, CDR1 is MNHEY, CDR2 SVGAGI. The CDR3 is 13 residues long. CDR3 amino acids: CASSFRPRGEAFF. CDR3 in DNA: TGTGCCAGCAGTTTCCGACCCAGGGGAGAAGCTTTCTTT.

This rearrangement joins TRBV6-5 to TRBJ1-1; tentative D call: TRBD1 (6 bases). V lost 6 bases to trimming and J lost 1 base, with 12 bases between them. The length of the CDR3 is 14 residues. Germline assignment: CDR1 MNHEY and CDR2 SVGAGI. The CDR3 DNA reads TGTGCCAGCAGCCACAGGGTCCCGAACACTGAAGCTTTCTTT. Translating it yields CASSHRVPNTEAFF.

Note on this clone: The same CDR3 also results from other DNA sequences found in this sample. The genes are TRBV27 and TRBJ2-7; D gene ambiguous. The CDR3 extends over 14 amino acids. Germline V lookup: CDR1 MNHEY, CDR2 SMNVEV (reference sequence). V shed 3 bases and J shed 0 bases, with 9 bases lying between them. CDR3 residues: CASSFLGGSYEQYF. In DNA form, the CDR3 reads TGTGCCAGCAGTTTCCTCGGCGGCTCCTACGAGCAGTACTTC.

The CDR3 DNA reads as TGTGCCAGCAGCTTGGTTGGGGACGAGTATCAAGAGACCCAGTACTTC. This gives the protein CASSLVGDEYQETQYF. The chain uses TRBV5-6 and TRBJ2-5; possibly TRBD1 or TRBD2 for D (5 bases each). The germline gives CDR1 SGHDT, CDR2 YYEEEE. The V gene lost 0 bases and the J gene lost 2 bases, with 14 bases spanning the gap. CDR3 length: 16 residues.

Notes on this clone: Additional DNA sequences in this sample encode the identical CDR3. This sequence joins TRBV5-1 and TRBJ2-7; TRBD1 matches at 8 bases. The CDR3 is 13 residues long. Trimming cost V 3 bases and J 3 bases; bases outside gene matches: 2. Germline V gene sequence: CDR1 SGHRS, CDR2 YFSETQ. CDR3 DNA: TGCGCCAGCAGCTGGGGGACAGGCTACGAGCAGTACTTC. Protein: CASSWGTGYEQYF.

The V call is TRBV19, the J call TRBJ2-7, with D hard to call. The CDR3 sequence is 13 residues long. Germline V lookup: CDR1 LNHDA, CDR2 SQIVND (reference sequence). V was shortened by 5 bases and J by 6 bases, with 14 bases between the two germline ends. CDR3 sequence (DNA): TGTGCCAGTAGTTCCAGACTCGCTGGCGAGCAGTACTTC. Translation gives CASSSRLAGEQYF. Full variable domain (rest looked up from reference TRBV19 and TRBJ2-7): DGGITQSPKYLFRKEGQNVTLSCEQNLNHDAMYWYRQDPGQGLRLIYYSQIVNDFQKGDIAEGYSVSREKKESFPLTVTSAQKNPTAFYLCASSSRLAGEQYFGPGTRLTVT.

The chain uses TRBV15 and TRBJ2-6; possibly TRBD1 for D (6 bases). V was shortened by 0 bases and J by 0 bases, with 9 bases between the two germline ends. Germline assignment: CDR1 LNHNV and CDR2 YYDKDF (reference sequence). The CDR3 length is 17 residues. CDR3 nucleotide sequence: TGTGCCACCAGCAGAGACAGGGGAGCCTCTGGGGCCAACGTCCTGACTTTC. Translating it yields CATSRDRGASGANVLTF.

A note on this clone: Other DNA sequences in the same sample also yield this CDR3. The V and J genes are TRBV7-9 and TRBJ2-7; 7 positions match TRBD1. CDR3 length equals 14 residues. Trimming cost V 6 bases and J 3 bases; bases outside gene matches: 8. Germline values: CDR1 SEHNR, CDR2 FQNEAQ (reference sequence). CDR3 in amino acids: CASSSRDSSYEQYF. The CDR3 nucleotides are TGTGCCAGCAGTTCTCGGGACAGCAGCTACGAGCAGTACTTC. The full variable domain, completed using reference TRBV7-9 and TRBJ2-7, is DTGVSQNPRHKITKRGQNVTFRCDPISEHNRLYWYRQTLGQGPEFLTYFQNEAQLEKSRLLSDRFSAERPKGSFSTLEIQRTEQGDSAMYLCASSSRDSSYEQYFGPGTRLTVT.

The chain combines TRBV27 with TRBJ2-2; no clear D. V was clipped by 7 bases and J by 0 bases, with 12 bases between them. Germline CDR1 and CDR2: MNHEY and SMNVEV (reference sequence). The CDR3 covers 15 residues. The CDR3 DNA follows: TGTGCCAGCATGGCGGTCTATCCGAACACCGGGGAGCTGTTTTTT. Encoded protein: CASMAVYPNTGELFF.

The chain carries TRBV16 and TRBJ2-7, with D perhaps given as TRBD1 or TRBD2 (5 bases each). Trimming took 4 bases from V and 3 from J, leaving 10 bases between them. The CDR3 spans 13 residues. From germline, CDR1 is KGHSY and CDR2 FQNENV. The CDR3 region is CASSPGRYYEQYF. The CDR3 DNA is TGTGCCAGCAGCCCGGGGCGGTACTACGAGCAGTACTTC.

The V and J genes are TRBV7-9 and TRBJ2-1, with 7 positions matching TRBD2. There are 14 residues in the CDR3. Germline lookup yields CDR1 SEHNR and CDR2 FQNEAQ (reference sequence). Trimming took 1 base from V and 6 from J; bases not matched to a gene: 3. CDR3 sequence reads: CASSLGSGLNEQFF. DNA of the CDR3: TGTGCCAGCAGCTTAGGTAGCGGGCTCAATGAGCAGTTCTTC.

This chain links TRBV9 with TRBJ2-7; TRBD1 agrees at 7 bases. The trim removed 3 bases at V and 4 bases at J, leaving 10 bases unmatched. Germline CDR1 and CDR2: SGDLS and YYNGEE. CDR3 length equals 15 residues. CDR3 loop: CASSAEQTGEYEQYF. CDR3 nucleotides: TGTGCCAGCAGCGCCGAACAAACAGGGGAATACGAGCAGTACTTC.

V and J are TRBV21-1 and TRBJ2-1; the table names TRBD2, a call not compared with the DNA. TRBV21-1 is a pseudogene locus. There are 15 residues in the CDR3. The CDR3 nucleotides read TGTGCCAGCAGCTATCAACCGGGGTACAACAATGAGCAGTTCTTC. Translating it yields CASSYQPGYNNEQFF.

This chain uses TRBV19 with TRBJ1-4; TRBD1 is a possible D gene (5 bases). This CDR3 region has 14 residues. In germline, CDR1 is LNHDA, CDR2 SQIVND (reference sequence). V lost 3 bases to trimming and J lost 8 bases, with 13 bases between them. CDR3 sequence reads: CASSIMGVGEKLFF. As DNA, the CDR3 is TGTGCCAGTAGTATTATGGGGGTAGGAGAAAAACTGTTTTTT.

This clone is a singleton in its sample. This chain links TRBV19 with TRBJ1-4; 7 bases line up with TRBD1. V lost 4 bases to trimming and J lost 7 bases; unmatched junction nucleotides: 24. Germline CDR1 and CDR2: LNHDA and SQIVND (reference sequence). The CDR3 consists of 20 residues. The CDR3 sequence is CASSRDLDRTHSRPIEKLFF. The CDR3 DNA follows: TGTGCCAGTAGTAGGGACTTGGACAGGACTCACTCCCGCCCAATTGAAAAACTGTTTTTT.

The chain links TRBV4-1 to TRBJ2-3; perhaps TRBD1 as D (6 bases). This CDR3 spans 17 amino acids. V was shortened by 0 bases and J by 2 bases, with 15 bases between the two germline ends. The germline V gene encodes CDR1 MGHRA and CDR2 YSYEKL. The CDR3 nucleotides are TGCGCCAGCAGCCAAGACAGGGGAGCAGGGCTCACAGATACGCAGTATTTT. It encodes CASSQDRGAGLTDTQYF.

The chain has TRBV29-1 and TRBJ2-3; 9 bases map to TRBD2. Germline V gene data show CDR1 as SQVTM and CDR2 as ANQGSEA. The ends lost 0 bases at V and 4 bases at J; junction bases unmatched: 5. This CDR3 has 15 amino acids. The CDR3 region is CSVEDQLAGADTQYF. The CDR3 DNA sequence: TGCAGCGTTGAAGATCAACTAGCGGGCGCAGATACGCAGTATTTT.